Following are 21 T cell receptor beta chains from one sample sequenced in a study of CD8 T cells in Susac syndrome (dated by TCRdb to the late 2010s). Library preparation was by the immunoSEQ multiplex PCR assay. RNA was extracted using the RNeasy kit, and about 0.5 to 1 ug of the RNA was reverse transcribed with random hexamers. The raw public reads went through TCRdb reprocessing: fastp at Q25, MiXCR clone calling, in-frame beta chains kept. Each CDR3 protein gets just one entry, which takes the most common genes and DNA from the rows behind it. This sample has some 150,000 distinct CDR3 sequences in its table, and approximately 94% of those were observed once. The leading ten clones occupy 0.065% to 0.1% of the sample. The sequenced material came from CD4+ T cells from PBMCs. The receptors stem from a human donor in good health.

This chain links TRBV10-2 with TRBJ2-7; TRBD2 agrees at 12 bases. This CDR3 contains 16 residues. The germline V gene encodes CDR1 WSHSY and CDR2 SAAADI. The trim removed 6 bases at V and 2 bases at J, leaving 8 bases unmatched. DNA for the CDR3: TGCGCCAGCAGGGCCACCCTAGCGGGAGGGCCCTACGAGCAGTACTTC. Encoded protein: CASRATLAGGPYEQYF.

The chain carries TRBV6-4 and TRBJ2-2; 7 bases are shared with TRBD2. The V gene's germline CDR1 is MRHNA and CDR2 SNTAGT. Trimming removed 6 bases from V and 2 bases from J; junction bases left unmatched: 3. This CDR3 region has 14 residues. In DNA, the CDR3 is TGTGCCAGCAGCGCGGGAGTAAACACCGGGGAGCTGTTTTTT. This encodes CASSAGVNTGELFF.

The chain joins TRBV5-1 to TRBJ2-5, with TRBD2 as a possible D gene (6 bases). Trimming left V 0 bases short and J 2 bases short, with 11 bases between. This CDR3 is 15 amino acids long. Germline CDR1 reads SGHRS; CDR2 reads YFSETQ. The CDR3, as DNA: TGCGCCAGCAGCTTGGCTTGGAGGGGACAAGAGACCCAGTACTTC. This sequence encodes CASSLAWRGQETQYF.

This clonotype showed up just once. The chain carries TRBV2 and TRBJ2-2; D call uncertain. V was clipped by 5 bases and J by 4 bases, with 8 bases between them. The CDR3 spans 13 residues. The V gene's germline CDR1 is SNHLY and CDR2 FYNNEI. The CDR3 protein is CASSMRITGELFF. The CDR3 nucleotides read TGTGCCAGCAGTATGAGGATCACCGGGGAGCTGTTTTTT. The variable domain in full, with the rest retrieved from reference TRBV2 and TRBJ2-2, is EPEVTQTPSHQVTQMGQEVILRCVPISNHLYFYWYRQILGQKVEFLVSFYNNEISEKSEIFDDQFSVERPDGSNFTLKIRSTKLEDSAMYFCASSMRITGELFFGEGSRLTVL.

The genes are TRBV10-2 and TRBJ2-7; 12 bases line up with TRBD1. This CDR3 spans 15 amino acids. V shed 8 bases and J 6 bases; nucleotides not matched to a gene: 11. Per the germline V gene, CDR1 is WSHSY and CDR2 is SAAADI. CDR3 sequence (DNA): TGCGCCAGCTACTTCCCCGGGACAGGGGGCGTCGAGCAGTACTTC. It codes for CASYFPGTGGVEQYF.

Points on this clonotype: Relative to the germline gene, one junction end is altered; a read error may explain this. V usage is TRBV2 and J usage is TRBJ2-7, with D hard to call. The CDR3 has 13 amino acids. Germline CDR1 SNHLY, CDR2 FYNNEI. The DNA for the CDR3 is TGTGCCAGCAGCGAAGGCTTAACCCTCGAGCAGTACTTC. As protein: CASSEGLTLEQYF.

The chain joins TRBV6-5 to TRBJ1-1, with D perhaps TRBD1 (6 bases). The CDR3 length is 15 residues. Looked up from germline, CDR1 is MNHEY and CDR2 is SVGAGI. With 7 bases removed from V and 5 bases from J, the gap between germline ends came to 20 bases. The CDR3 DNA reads TGTGCCAGCAACCTGAGGGGGATGAGGGAGACTGAAGCTTTCTTT. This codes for CASNLRGMRETEAFF.

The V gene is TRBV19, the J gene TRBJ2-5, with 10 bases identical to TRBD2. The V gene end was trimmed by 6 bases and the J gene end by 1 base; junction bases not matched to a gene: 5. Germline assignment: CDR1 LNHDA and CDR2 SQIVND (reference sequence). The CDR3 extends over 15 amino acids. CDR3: CASSRRTSGQETQYF. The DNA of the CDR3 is TGTGCCAGTAGCCGTCGGACTAGCGGCCAAGAGACCCAGTACTTC.

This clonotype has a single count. The CDR3, as DNA: TGTGCCAGTAGTATGAGGGGCTACAATGAGCAGTTCTTC. It translates to CASSMRGYNEQFF. The genes are TRBV19 and TRBJ2-1; D possibly uses TRBD1 or TRBD2 (5 bases each). Per germline, CDR1 LNHDA and CDR2 SQIVND (reference sequence). The CDR3 loop spans 13 amino acids. V was shortened by 3 bases and J by 3 bases, with 6 bases between the two germline ends.

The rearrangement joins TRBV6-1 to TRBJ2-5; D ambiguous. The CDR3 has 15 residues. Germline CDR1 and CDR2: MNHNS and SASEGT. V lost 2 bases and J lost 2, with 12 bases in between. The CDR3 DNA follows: TGTGCCAGCAGTGAATTTAGGACCAGACAAGAGACCCAGTACTTC. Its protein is CASSEFRTRQETQYF.

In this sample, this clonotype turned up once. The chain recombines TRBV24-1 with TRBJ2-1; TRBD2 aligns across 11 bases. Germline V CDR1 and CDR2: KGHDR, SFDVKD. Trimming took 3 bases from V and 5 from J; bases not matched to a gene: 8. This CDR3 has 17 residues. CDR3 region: CATSDRLAGGFHNEQFF. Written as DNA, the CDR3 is TGTGCCACCAGTGATCGGCTAGCGGGAGGATTCCACAATGAGCAGTTCTTC.

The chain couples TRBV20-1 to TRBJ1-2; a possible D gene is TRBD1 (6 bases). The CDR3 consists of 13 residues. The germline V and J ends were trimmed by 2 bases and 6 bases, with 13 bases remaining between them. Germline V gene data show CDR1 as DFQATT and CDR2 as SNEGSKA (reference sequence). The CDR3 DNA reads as TGCAGTGCTAGACCAACAGGGTTACATGGCTACACCTTC. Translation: CSARPTGLHGYTF.

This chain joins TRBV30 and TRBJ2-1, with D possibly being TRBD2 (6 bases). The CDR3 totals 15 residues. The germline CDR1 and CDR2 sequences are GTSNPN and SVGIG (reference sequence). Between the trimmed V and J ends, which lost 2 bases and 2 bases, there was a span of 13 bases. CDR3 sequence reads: CAWSQGSGTYNEQFF. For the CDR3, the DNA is TGTGCCTGGAGTCAGGGTAGCGGAACCTACAATGAGCAGTTCTTC.

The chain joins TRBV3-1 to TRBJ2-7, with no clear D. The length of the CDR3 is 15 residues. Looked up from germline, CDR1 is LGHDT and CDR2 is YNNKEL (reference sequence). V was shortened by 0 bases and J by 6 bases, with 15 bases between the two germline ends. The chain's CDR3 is CASSQDTGRSAEQYF. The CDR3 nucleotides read TGTGCCAGCAGCCAAGATACCGGACGATCTGCCGAGCAGTACTTC.

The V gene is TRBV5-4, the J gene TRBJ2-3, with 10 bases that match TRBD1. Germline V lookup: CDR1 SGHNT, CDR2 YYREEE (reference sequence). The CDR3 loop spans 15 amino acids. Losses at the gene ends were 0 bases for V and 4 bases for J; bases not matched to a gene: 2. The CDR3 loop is CASSLAGQGADTQYF. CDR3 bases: TGTGCCAGCAGCTTGGCAGGACAGGGGGCAGATACGCAGTATTTT.

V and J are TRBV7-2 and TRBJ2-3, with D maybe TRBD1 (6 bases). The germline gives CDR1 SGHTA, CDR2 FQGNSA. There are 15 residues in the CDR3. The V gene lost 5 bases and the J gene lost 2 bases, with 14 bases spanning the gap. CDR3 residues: CASSEYRVNTDTQYF. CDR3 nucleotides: TGTGCCAGCAGCGAGTACAGGGTCAACACAGATACGCAGTATTTT.

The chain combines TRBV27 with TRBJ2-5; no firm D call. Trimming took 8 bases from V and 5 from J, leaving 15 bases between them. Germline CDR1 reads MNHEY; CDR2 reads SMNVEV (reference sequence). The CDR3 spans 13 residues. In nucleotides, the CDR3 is TGTGCCAGCCCCCTTGGGCCGGTGGAGACCCAGTACTTC. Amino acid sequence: CASPLGPVETQYF.

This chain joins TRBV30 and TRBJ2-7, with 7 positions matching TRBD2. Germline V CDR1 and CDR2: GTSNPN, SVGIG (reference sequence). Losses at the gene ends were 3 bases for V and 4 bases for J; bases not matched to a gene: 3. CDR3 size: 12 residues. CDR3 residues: CAWRGEGYEQYF. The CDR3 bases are TGTGCCTGGAGGGGGGAGGGGTACGAGCAGTACTTC.

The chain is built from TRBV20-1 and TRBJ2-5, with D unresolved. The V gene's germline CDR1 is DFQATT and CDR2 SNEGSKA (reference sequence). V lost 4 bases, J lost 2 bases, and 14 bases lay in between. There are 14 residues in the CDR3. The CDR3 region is CSATPRTGQETQYF. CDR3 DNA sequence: TGCAGTGCTACACCGAGGACCGGGCAAGAGACCCAGTACTTC.

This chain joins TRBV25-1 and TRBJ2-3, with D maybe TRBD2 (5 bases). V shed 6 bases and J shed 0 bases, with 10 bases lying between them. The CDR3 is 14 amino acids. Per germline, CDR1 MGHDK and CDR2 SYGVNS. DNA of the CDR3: TGTGCCAGCAGGGATAGGACTAGCACAGATACGCAGTATTTT. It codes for CASRDRTSTDTQYF. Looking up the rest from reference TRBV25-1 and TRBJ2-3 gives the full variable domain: EADIYQTPRYLVIGTGKKITLECSQTMGHDKMYWYQQDPGMELHLIHYSYGVNSTEKGDLSSESTVSRIRTEHFPLTLESARPSHTSQYLCASRDRTSTDTQYFGPGTRLTVL.

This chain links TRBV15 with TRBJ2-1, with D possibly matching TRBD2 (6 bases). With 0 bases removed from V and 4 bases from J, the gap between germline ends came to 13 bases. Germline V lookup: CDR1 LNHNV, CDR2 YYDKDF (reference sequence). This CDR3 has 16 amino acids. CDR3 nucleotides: TGTGCCACCAGCAGAGAAACGCGGGATCGGTACAATGAGCAGTTCTTC. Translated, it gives CATSRETRDRYNEQFF. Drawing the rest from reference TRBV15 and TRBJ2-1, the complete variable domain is DAMVIQNPRYQVTQFGKPVTLSCSQTLNHNVMYWYQQKSSQAPKLLFHYYDKDFNNEADTPDNFQSRRPNTSFCFLDIRSPGLGDTAMYLCATSRETRDRYNEQFFGPGTRLTVL.